The next 19 T cell receptor beta chains were all read from a single sample in a study of T cells in women clearing cervical HPV infection. The assay was immunoSEQ multiplex PCR, and TCRdb's table has in-frame clones only and misses some. The specimen's table records 14,000 or so clones. The sequenced sample consisted of blood buffy coat. Source of these receptors: a woman between 18 and 70 years old with a cervical HPV16 infection that either progressed to CIN3+ or cleared (not recorded which).

As for this clone: The read ends 3 residues early relative to the CDR3; the germline J gene fills the gap. J is TRBJ1-1 and V is TRBV7-2; D gene unclear. V was shortened by 2 bases and J by 0 bases, with 7 bases between the two germline ends. The CDR3 is 14 amino acids. Germline CDR1 and CDR2: SGHTA and FQGNSA. CDR3 DNA (partial): TGTGCCAGCAGCTTACTTGTTATGAACACTGAA. Protein product: CASSLLVMNTE. The whole CDR3 reads CASSLLVMNTEAFF.

About this clone: The missing CDR3 end, 3 residues past where the read stops, is filled in from the germline J gene. The J gene is TRBJ2-1, the V gene TRBV7-9; 9 bases are shared with TRBD2. The CDR3 covers 15 residues. V trimming: 5 bases; J trimming: 4 bases; junction bases outside the gene matches: 6. The V gene's germline CDR1 is SEHNR and CDR2 FQNEAQ (reference sequence). Incomplete CDR3 DNA: TGTGCCAGCAGCCTTCTAGCGGGGATATACAATGAG. Protein sequence: CASSLLAGIYNE. The full CDR3 sequence reads CASSLLAGIYNEQFF.

Concerning this clone: The read halts 3 residues ahead of the CDR3 end, with the missing end drawn from the germline J gene. The chain couples TRBV7-6 to TRBJ2-1; D is possibly TRBD1 (6 bases). The V end was cut by 2 bases, the J end by 0 bases, with 11 bases between. The CDR3 totals 16 residues. From germline, CDR1 is SGHVS and CDR2 FNYEAQ. Partial CDR3 DNA: TGTGCCAGCAGCTTACAGGGGCCAAGCTCCTACAATGAG. This sequence encodes CASSLQGPSSYNE. From start to end, the CDR3 is CASSLQGPSSYNEQFF.

Notes on this clone: The read terminates 3 residues ahead of where the CDR3 ends, so the germline J gene completes it. The chain links TRBV9 to TRBJ2-2; no clear D gene. Trimming left V 0 bases short and J 7 bases short, with 7 bases between. The CDR3 spans 13 residues. Germline V gene data show CDR1 as SGDLS and CDR2 as YYNGEE. The CDR3 spells CASSVANSGELFF. CDR3 bases read: TGTGCCAGCAGCGTAGCGAATAGCGGGGAG.

To note about this clone: The CDR3 goes on 3 residues after the read ends, and that part is filled in from the germline J gene. The V gene is TRBV19, the J gene TRBJ2-4, with D maybe TRBD1 (5 bases). The germline gives CDR1 LNHDA, CDR2 SQIVND (reference sequence). The CDR3 is made up of 14 amino acids. CDR3 region: CASSTQGANYGQYF. CDR3 bases read: TGTGCCAGTAGTACCCAGGGTGCTAACTATGGT.

Concerning this clone: Read coverage stops 3 residues before the CDR3 terminus; the germline J gene supplies the remainder. J is TRBJ2-2 and V is TRBV7-2, with TRBD2 as a possible D gene (6 bases). Germline-derived CDR1 and CDR2 are SGHTA and FQGNSA. This CDR3 has 13 amino acids. The CDR3 region is CASSARGNSPLFF. CDR3 DNA (partial): TGTGCCAGCAGCGCCCGGGGGAATTCACCG.

For this clone: The read falls 3 residues short of the CDR3 end, and the missing part is taken from the germline J gene. The chain is built from TRBV10-3 and TRBJ1-2, with D perhaps TRBD1 (5 bases). The CDR3 extends over 13 amino acids. Germline CDR1 is ENHRY and CDR2 is SYGVKD. The CDR3 bases that were read are TGTGCCATCGAGACTGTCGGGGGTCAGGGC. It encodes CAIETVGGQG. The CDR3 reads in full as CAIETVGGQGYTF.

About this clone itself: The sequenced fragment ends 3 residues before the CDR3 boundary, so the rest is inferred from the germline J gene. V is TRBV7-2 and J is TRBJ2-6, with TRBD1 matching 9 bases. From germline, CDR1 is SGHTA and CDR2 FQGNSA. The junction had 12 bases not matched to a gene; V was cut back by 6 bases and J by 12 bases. The CDR3 length is 15 residues. CDR3 bases read: TGTGCCAGCAGTCTTATGGGACAGGGAGATCTCGTC. It specifies CASSLMGQGDLV. The CDR3 in full is CASSLMGQGDLVLTF.

A note on this clone: The CDR3 goes on 3 residues after the read ends, and that part is filled in from the germline J gene. The chain carries TRBV18 and TRBJ2-5; the D is unclear. CDR3 size: 12 residues. The V end was cut by 3 bases, the J end by 0 bases, with 2 bases between. Germline V CDR1 and CDR2: KGHSH, LQKENI. The CDR3 DNA, read in part, is TGTGCCAGCTCACCTAACCAAGAGACC. This gives the protein CASSPNQET. The entire CDR3 protein reads CASSPNQETQYF.

As for this clone: Relative to the germline gene, one junction end is altered; a read error may explain this. The read ends 3 residues shy of where the CDR3 ends; the end is completed using the germline J gene. The chain carries TRBV20-1 and TRBJ2-3; D gene uncertain. This CDR3 contains 14 residues. Germline CDR1 and CDR2: DFQATT and SNEGSKA (reference sequence). The CDR3 DNA, read in part, is TGCAGTGCCAGAGCTCTGAGTACCAGGGATACG. Amino acid sequence: CSARALSTRDT. The whole CDR3 region reads CSARALSTRDTQYF.

Turning to this clone: The CDR3 goes on 3 residues after the read ends, and that part is filled in from the germline J gene. The chain is built from TRBV30 and TRBJ2-3; 8 nucleotides match TRBD1. CDR3 size: 14 residues. Germline V gives CDR1 GTSNPN, CDR2 SVGIG (reference sequence). The covered CDR3 bases are TGTGCCTGGAACAGGGGGTATCGAGGTCAGACG. This gives the protein CAWNRGYRGQT. The whole CDR3 reads CAWNRGYRGQTQYF.

Remarks on this clone: The read ends 3 residues shy of where the CDR3 ends; the end is completed using the germline J gene. V and J are TRBV18 and TRBJ1-2, with a weak D call TRBD1 (6 bases). In germline, CDR1 is KGHSH, CDR2 LQKENI. The CDR3 sequence is 13 residues long. Incomplete CDR3 DNA: TGTGCCAGCTCACTGGGGGGGCACAATGAC. Its protein product is CASSLGGHND. The CDR3 as a whole reads CASSLGGHNDYTF.

As to this clone: The read stops 3 residues short of the end of the CDR3; the missing end is completed from the germline J gene. V usage is TRBV6-9 and J usage is TRBJ1-1, with D possibly matching TRBD1 (6 bases). The CDR3 contains 14 residues. In germline, CDR1 is MNHGY, CDR2 SVAAGI. The CDR3 spells CASSERTEGVGAFF. The CDR3 bases that were read are TGTGCCAGCAGTGAGAGGACAGAAGGAGTAGGA.

Note on this clone: Coverage ceases 3 residues before the CDR3 finishes, and the germline J gene fills in the end. The V and J genes are TRBV7-9 and TRBJ2-5; D perhaps matches TRBD2 (5 bases). The germline V gene has CDR1 SEHNR and CDR2 FQNEAQ (reference sequence). V was cut by 2 bases and J by 3 bases, with 10 bases left in between. The length of the CDR3 is 14 residues. This chain's CDR3 is CASSLRDGEETQYF. The DNA read from the CDR3 is TGTGCCAGCAGCTTACGTGACGGGGAAGAGACC.

With respect to this clone: Read data end 3 residues before the CDR3 end; the end is taken from the germline J gene. The chain combines TRBV15 with TRBJ2-5; D unclear. Germline V CDR1 and CDR2: LNHNV, YYDKDF (reference sequence). V gave up 1 base and J gave up 3 bases, with 6 bases separating them. The CDR3 totals 13 residues. The sequenced CDR3 bases are TGTGCCACCAGCAGAGCACCAGAAGAGACC. It specifies CATSRAPEET. The CDR3 reads in full as CATSRAPEETQYF. Together with reference TRBV15 and TRBJ2-5, the CDR3 gives the full variable domain: DAMVIQNPRYQVTQFGKPVTLSCSQTLNHNVMYWYQQKSSQAPKLLFHYYDKDFNNEADTPDNFQSRRPNTSFCFLDIRSPGLGDTAMYLCATSRAPEETQYFGPGTRLLVL.

For this clone: The read gets to within 3 residues of the CDR3 end, and the germline J gene fills in the rest. This sequence joins TRBV28 and TRBJ1-4; TRBD1 matches 7 bases. CDR1 is MDHEN, CDR2 SYDVKM, per germline. The ends lost 5 bases at V and 7 bases at J; junction bases unmatched: 10. This CDR3 contains 15 residues. The part of the CDR3 DNA that was read is TGTGCCAGCAGTCCTCGACAGGGTGGATTTGAAAAA. Residues: CASSPRQGGFEK. The whole CDR3 sequence reads CASSPRQGGFEKLFF.

Note on this clone: Coverage ceases 3 residues before the CDR3 finishes, and the germline J gene fills in the end. The chain recombines TRBV20-1 with TRBJ1-1; 8 nucleotides match TRBD1. The CDR3 is made up of 15 amino acids. The germline CDR1 and CDR2 sequences are DFQATT and SNEGSKA (reference sequence). J lost 0 bases, V lost 6 bases, and 9 bases had no gene match. The DNA read from the CDR3 is TGCAGTGCCCCCGACAGGGGAGGGATGAACACTGAA. It is translated as CSAPDRGGMNTE. From start to end, the CDR3 is CSAPDRGGMNTEAFF.

About this clone itself: Read data end 3 residues before the CDR3 end; the end is taken from the germline J gene. The rearrangement uses TRBV11-2 and TRBJ2-5; D remains unclear. The CDR3 totals 13 residues. From germline, CDR1 is SGHAT and CDR2 FQNNGV. V was pared by 0 bases and J by 3 bases, with 5 bases between. CDR3 in amino acids: CASSLDTEETQYF. CDR3 DNA, as far as it was read: TGTGCCAGCAGCTTAGATACAGAAGAGACC.

In the case of this clone: The read stops 3 residues short of the end of the CDR3; the missing end is completed from the germline J gene. This chain joins TRBV7-9 and TRBJ1-2; unclear D gene. The V gene's germline CDR1 is SEHNR and CDR2 FQNEAQ (reference sequence). The CDR3 contains 15 residues. The CDR3 spells CASSLLAGIYNDYTF. The part of the CDR3 DNA that was read is TGTGCCAGCAGCCTTCTAGCGGGGATATACAATGAC.